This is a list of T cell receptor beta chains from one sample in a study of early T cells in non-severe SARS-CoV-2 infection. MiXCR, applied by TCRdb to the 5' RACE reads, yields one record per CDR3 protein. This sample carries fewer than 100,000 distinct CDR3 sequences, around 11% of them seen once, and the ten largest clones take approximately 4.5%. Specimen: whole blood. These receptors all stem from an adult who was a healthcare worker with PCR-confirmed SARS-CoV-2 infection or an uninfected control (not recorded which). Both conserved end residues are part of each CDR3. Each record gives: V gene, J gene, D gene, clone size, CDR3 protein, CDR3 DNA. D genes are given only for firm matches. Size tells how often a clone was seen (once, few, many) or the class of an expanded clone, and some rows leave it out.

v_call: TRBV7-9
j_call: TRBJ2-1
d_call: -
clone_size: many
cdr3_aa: CASSFFGAYNEQFF
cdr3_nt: TGTGCCAGCAGCTTCTTCGGAGCCTACAATGAGCAGTTCTTC

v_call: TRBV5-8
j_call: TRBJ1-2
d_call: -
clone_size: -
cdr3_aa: CASSPDIYGYTF
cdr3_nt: TGTGCCAGCAGCCCAGACATCTATGGCTACACCTTC

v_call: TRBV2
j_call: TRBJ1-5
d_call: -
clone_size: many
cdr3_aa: CASTLRVAGNQPQHF
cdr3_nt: TGTGCCAGCACCCTCAGGGTGGCAGGCAATCAGCCCCAGCATTTT

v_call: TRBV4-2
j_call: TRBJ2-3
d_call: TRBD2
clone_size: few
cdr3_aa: CASSQDPKSSGGSTDTQYF
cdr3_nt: TGTGCCAGCAGCCAAGATCCCAAAAGTAGCGGGGGGTCCACAGATACGCAGTATTTT

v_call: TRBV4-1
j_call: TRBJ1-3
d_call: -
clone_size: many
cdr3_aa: CASSQGGRSGNTIYF
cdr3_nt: TGCGCCAGCAGCCAAGGAGGAAGGTCTGGAAACACCATATATTTT

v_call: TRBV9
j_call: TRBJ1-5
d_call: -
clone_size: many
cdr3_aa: CASSSENQPQHF
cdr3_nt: TGTGCCAGCAGTTCAGAGAATCAGCCCCAGCATTTT

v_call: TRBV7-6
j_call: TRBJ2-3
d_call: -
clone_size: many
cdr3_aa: CASSYVQGAGTDTQYF
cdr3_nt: TGTGCCAGCAGTTATGTCCAGGGTGCGGGGACAGATACGCAGTATTTT

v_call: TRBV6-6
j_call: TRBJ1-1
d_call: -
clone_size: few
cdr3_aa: CASSYGQNTEAFF
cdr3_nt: TGTGCCAGCAGTTACGGGCAAAACACTGAAGCTTTCTTT

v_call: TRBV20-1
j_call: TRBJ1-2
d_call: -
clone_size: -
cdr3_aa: CSARDEGGYTF
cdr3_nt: TGCAGTGCTAGAGATGAGGGTGGCTACACCTTC

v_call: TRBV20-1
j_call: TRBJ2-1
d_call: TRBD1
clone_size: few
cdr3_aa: CSAGMAVRGTEQFF
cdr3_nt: TGCAGTGCTGGTATGGCGGTCAGGGGGACTGAGCAGTTCTTC

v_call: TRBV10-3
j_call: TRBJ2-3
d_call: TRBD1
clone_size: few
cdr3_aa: CAITAGQGADTQYF
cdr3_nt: TGTGCCATCACCGCGGGACAGGGGGCAGATACGCAGTATTTT

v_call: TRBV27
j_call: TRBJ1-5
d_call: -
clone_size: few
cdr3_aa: CASSWSANQPQHF
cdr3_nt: TGTGCCAGCAGTTGGAGTGCCAATCAGCCCCAGCATTTT

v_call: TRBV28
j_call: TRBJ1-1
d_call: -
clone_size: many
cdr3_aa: CASKAEWSEAFF
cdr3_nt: TGTGCCAGCAAGGCAGAGTGGTCTGAAGCTTTCTTT

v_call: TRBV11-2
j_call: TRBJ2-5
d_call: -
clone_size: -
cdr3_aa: CASSLDRETQYF
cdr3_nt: TGTGCCAGCAGCTTAGATCGGGAGACCCAGTACTTC

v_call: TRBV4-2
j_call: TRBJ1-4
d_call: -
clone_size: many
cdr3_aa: CASSQGGENNEKLFF
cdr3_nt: TGTGCCAGCAGCCAAGGCGGGGAAAATAATGAAAAACTGTTTTTT

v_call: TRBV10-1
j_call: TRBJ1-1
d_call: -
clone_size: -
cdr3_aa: CASSARVPYTEAFF
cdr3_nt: TGCGCCAGCAGTGCCAGGGTCCCGTACACTGAAGCTTTCTTT

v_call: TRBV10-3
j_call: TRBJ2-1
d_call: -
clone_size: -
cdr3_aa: CASRGQGSYNEQFF
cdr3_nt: TGTGCCTCAAGGGGCCAAGGCTCCTACAATGAGCAGTTCTTC

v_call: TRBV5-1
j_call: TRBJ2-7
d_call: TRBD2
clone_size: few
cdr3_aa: CASSPGGGLDEQYF
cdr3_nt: TGCGCCAGCAGCCCCGGGGGGGGACTCGACGAGCAGTACTTC

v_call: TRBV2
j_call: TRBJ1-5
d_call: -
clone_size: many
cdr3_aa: CASSEYSGNQPQHF
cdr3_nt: TGTGCCAGCAGTGAGTACAGCGGCAATCAGCCCCAGCATTTT

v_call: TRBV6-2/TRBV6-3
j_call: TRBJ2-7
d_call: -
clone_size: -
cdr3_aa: CASSYSSGGSSYEQYF
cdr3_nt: TGTGCCAGCAGTTACTCGAGTGGGGGGTCCTCCTACGAGCAGTACTTC

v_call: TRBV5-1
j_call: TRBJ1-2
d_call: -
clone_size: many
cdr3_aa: CASSLVQNSKGYTF
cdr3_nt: TGCGCCAGCAGCTTAGTGCAGAACTCTAAAGGCTACACCTTC

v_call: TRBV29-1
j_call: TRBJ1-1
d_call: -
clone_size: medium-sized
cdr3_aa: CSVDNGGETEAFF
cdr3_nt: TGCAGCGTTGATAATGGGGGTGAGACTGAAGCTTTCTTT

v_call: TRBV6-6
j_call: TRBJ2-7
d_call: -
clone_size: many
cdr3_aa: CASRGTEGGYEQYF
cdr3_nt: TGTGCCAGCAGGGGGACCGAAGGAGGCTACGAGCAGTACTTC

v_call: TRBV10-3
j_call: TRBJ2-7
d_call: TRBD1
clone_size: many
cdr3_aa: CAINAEDRGPEQYF
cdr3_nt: TGTGCCATCAATGCCGAGGACAGGGGGCCCGAGCAGTACTTC